These 21 T cell receptor beta chains came from one sample sequenced in a study of radiotherapy plus CTLA-4 blockade in lung cancer. Using immunoSEQ multiplex PCR, the repertoire was profiled, and TCRdb retains in-frame clones only, with some absent. Of about 120,000 clones listed, 78% are singletons. The starting material was peripheral blood, obtained from a patient treated with radiotherapy plus ipilimumab. The receptors were gathered from a human donor with non-small cell lung cancer who had a partial response to radiotherapy plus ipilimumab.

This clone turned up a few times. The V call is TRBV5-6, the J call TRBJ2-3; 9 bases fit TRBD1. The CDR3 totals 14 residues. V lost 6 bases and J lost 6; bases outside the gene matches: 8. Germline V lookup: CDR1 SGHDT, CDR2 YYEEEE. Written as DNA, the CDR3 is TGTGCCAGCACCCTTGGACAGGGGAGGGATACGCAGTATTTT. Encoded protein: CASTLGQGRDTQYF.

This clone was seen a handful of times. The V gene is TRBV6-5, the J gene TRBJ1-1; the D gene is possibly TRBD1 (6 bases). The CDR3 length is 15 residues. Trimming removed 7 bases at V and 0 bases at J, with 15 bases between. CDR1 is MNHEY and CDR2 is SVGAGI in the germline V gene. The CDR3 loop reads CASKSPGTMNTEAFF. The CDR3 bases are TGTGCCAGCAAATCTCCCGGGACAATGAACACTGAAGCTTTCTTT.

This clone showed up just once. The CDR3 loop reads CAISDSGRLGDYGYTF. The CDR3 region has the DNA TGTGCCATCAGTGACTCCGGACGGCTAGGGGACTATGGCTACACCTTC. The gene calls are TRBV10-3 and TRBJ1-2; D might be TRBD1 (5 bases). This CDR3 region has 16 residues. Looked up from germline, CDR1 is ENHRY and CDR2 is SYGVKD. Trimming cost V 3 bases and J 3 bases, with 17 bases left between them.

The chain uses TRBV6-5 and TRBJ2-7; TRBD1 aligns across 11 bases. Germline loops: CDR1 MNHEY, CDR2 SVGAGI. This CDR3 contains 13 residues. The V and J ends lost 6 bases and 4 bases, in that order; junction bases with no gene match: 2. CDR3 sequence (DNA): TGTGCCAGCAGCCGGGACAGGGGGTACGAGCAGTACGTC. This sequence encodes CASSRDRGYEQYV.

This clone was seen a few times. The chain uses TRBV4-2 and TRBJ2-1, with 9 bases fitting TRBD2. The junction had 5 bases not matched to a gene; V was cut back by 1 base and J by 4 bases. The CDR3 runs to 16 residues. Germline-derived CDR1 and CDR2 are LGHNA and YNFKEQ. The CDR3: CASSQATSGLYNEQFF. The DNA of the CDR3 is TGTGCCAGCAGCCAAGCGACTAGCGGCCTATACAATGAGCAGTTCTTC.

The chain is built from TRBV28 and TRBJ2-7; TRBD2 matches at 9 bases. CDR3 length: 15 residues. The germline CDR1 and CDR2 sequences are MDHEN and SYDVKM. With 6 bases clipped from V and 2 bases from J, the junction kept 8 bases outside the gene matches. CDR3 sequence reads: CASSSAGGATYEQYF. The CDR3 DNA sequence: TGTGCCAGCAGCTCAGCGGGAGGTGCGACCTACGAGCAGTACTTC.

The chain uses TRBV19 and TRBJ1-5; D remains unclear. V lost 5 bases and J lost 6, with 11 bases in between. Germline CDR1 LNHDA, CDR2 SQIVND (reference sequence). The CDR3 has 13 residues. The CDR3: CASSVKIGQPQHF. In DNA form, the CDR3 reads TGTGCCAGTAGTGTAAAAATCGGTCAGCCCCAGCATTTT.

V and J are TRBV6-5 and TRBJ2-2; D is unclear. Germline CDR1 and CDR2: MNHEY and SVGAGI. The V end was cut by 0 bases, the J end by 8 bases, with 10 bases between. The CDR3 sequence is 14 residues long. Here the CDR3 reads CASSYSHSPGELFF. For the CDR3, the DNA is TGTGCCAGCAGTTACTCCCACAGCCCAGGGGAGCTGTTTTTT.

About this clone: As the CDR3 is not closed by the conserved phenylalanine or tryptophan, this likely results from a read error. Because the CDR3's place on the DNA is in doubt, the DNA is left out and the CDR3 is given as listed by TCRdb. The rearrangement links TRBV6-5 to TRBJ1-2; the table's D call TRBD1 went unverified against the DNA. Looked up from germline, CDR1 is MNHEY and CDR2 is SVGAGI. The CDR3 length is 13 residues, termini included. CDR3 residues: CASSESDRGEELV.

The chain is built from TRBV27 and TRBJ1-2, with D possibly matching TRBD1 (5 bases). Trimming stripped 9 bases from V and 5 bases from J, with 16 bases between. Germline CDR1 and CDR2: MNHEY and SMNVEV (reference sequence). The CDR3 has 13 amino acids. CDR3 bases: TGTGCCAGTTCAGATCGGGGGGGGTATGGCTACACCTTC. It yields the protein CASSDRGGYGYTF.

This clone was detected only once. This chain connects TRBV19 to TRBJ1-1; TRBD1 is a possible D gene (5 bases). The CDR3 has 14 residues. V was pared by 1 base and J by 6 bases, with 12 bases between. CDR1 and CDR2 (germline): LNHDA, SQIVND (reference sequence). This CDR3 reads CASSIGGSLPEAFF. The CDR3 DNA sequence: TGTGCCAGTAGTATAGGGGGCAGTTTACCTGAAGCTTTCTTT.

The chain links TRBV7-2 to TRBJ1-1; 7 bases fit TRBD1. V shed 4 bases, J shed 4 bases, and the junction held 12 bases outside the gene matches. Germline CDR1 reads SGHTA; CDR2 reads FQGNSA. This CDR3 comprises 16 residues. The CDR3 region has the DNA TGTGCCAGCAGCTGGGACAGCGTAGAGATGGGCACTGAAGCTTTCTTT. Amino acid sequence: CASSWDSVEMGTEAFF.

The chain employs TRBV5-4 and TRBJ2-1, with D perhaps TRBD1 (5 bases). The V end lost 4 bases, the J end lost 9 bases, and 11 bases lay between the germline ends. CDR3 size: 12 residues. CDR1 and CDR2 from the germline V gene are SGHNT and YYREEE (reference sequence). The CDR3 protein is CASSRPQGEQFF. In DNA, the CDR3 is TGTGCCAGCAGCCGACCCCAGGGTGAGCAGTTCTTC.

The chain has TRBV5-1 and TRBJ1-1; perhaps TRBD1 as D (5 bases). The V end lost 7 bases, the J end lost 1 base, and 17 bases lay between the germline ends. The CDR3 runs 15 residues. Germline CDR1 and CDR2: SGHRS and YFSETQ. The CDR3 loop reads CASQDGGVANTEAFF. For the CDR3, the DNA is TGCGCCAGCCAAGACGGGGGGGTCGCGAACACTGAAGCTTTCTTT.

Notes on this clone: At one boundary the junction diverges from the germline segment, which might be a read error. This sequence joins TRBV7-7 and TRBJ1-1; no reliable D call. This CDR3 comprises 14 residues. Germline V gives CDR1 SSHAT, CDR2 FNYEAQ (reference sequence). The CDR3 DNA follows: TGTGCTAGCAGCCAGCTCCGGGAGGGCACTGAAGCTTTCTTT. This gives the protein CASSQLREGTEAFF.

This clone occurred a few times. The V call is TRBV4-1, the J call TRBJ1-1; 8 positions match TRBD1. The ends lost 0 bases at V and 0 bases at J; junction bases unmatched: 6. The germline CDR1 and CDR2 sequences are MGHRA and YSYEKL. CDR3 length equals 17 residues. The CDR3 sequence: CASSQDLGQGVNTEAFF. For the CDR3, the DNA is TGCGCCAGCAGCCAAGATCTAGGACAGGGAGTGAACACTGAAGCTTTCTTT.

V usage is TRBV9 and J usage is TRBJ2-3; weak D call: TRBD2 (6 bases). V was trimmed by 4 bases and J by 3 bases, leaving 15 bases between them. The CDR3 has 15 residues. Per germline, CDR1 SGDLS and CDR2 YYNGEE. CDR3 sequence (DNA): TGTGCCAGCAGCCCTAGGACTACGCCGACAGATACGCAGTATTTT. Translation gives CASSPRTTPTDTQYF.

The chain employs TRBV11-2 and TRBJ1-5; 7 bases align to TRBD1. V trimming: 5 bases; J trimming: 3 bases; junction bases outside the gene matches: 7. Germline CDR1 is SGHAT and CDR2 is FQNNGV. The CDR3 spans 15 residues. CDR3 coding DNA: TGTGCCAGCAGCGAAGGGACAGAACCCAATCAGCCCCAGCATTTT. Its protein product is CASSEGTEPNQPQHF.

This clone has only a few counts. The chain couples TRBV28 to TRBJ1-1; no clear D. V was cut by 6 bases and J by 6 bases, with 8 bases left in between. Germline values: CDR1 MDHEN, CDR2 SYDVKM. The CDR3 contains 11 residues. The chain's CDR3 is CASSYRSEAFF. The CDR3 nucleotides are TGTGCCAGCAGCTACCGCTCTGAAGCTTTCTTT. Together with reference TRBV28 and TRBJ1-1, the CDR3 gives the full variable domain: DVKVTQSSRYLVKRTGEKVFLECVQDMDHENMFWYRQDPGLGLRLIYFSYDVKMKEKGDIPEGYSVSREKKERFSLILESASTNQTSMYLCASSYRSEAFFGQGTRLTVV.

Comment on this clone: At the DNA level, this CDR3 is encoded by other sequences in the same sample as well. The J gene is TRBJ1-2, the V gene TRBV2; 7 bases align to TRBD1. V shed 6 bases, J shed 4 bases, and the junction held 8 bases outside the gene matches. Germline V gene sequence: CDR1 SNHLY, CDR2 FYNNEI. The length of the CDR3 is 14 residues. CDR3 nucleotide sequence: TGTGCCAGCAGCTCGTTGACAGGGTCCTATGGCTACACCTTC. Translation gives CASSSLTGSYGYTF. The full variable domain, its missing parts supplied by reference TRBV2 and TRBJ1-2, is EPEVTQTPSHQVTQMGQEVILRCVPISNHLYFYWYRQILGQKVEFLVSFYNNEISEKSEIFDDQFSVERPDGSNFTLKIRSTKLEDSAMYFCASSSLTGSYGYTFGSGTRLTVV.

This chain joins TRBV6-1 and TRBJ1-4; 9 nucleotides line up with TRBD1. The ends lost 6 bases at V and 8 bases at J; junction bases unmatched: 4. CDR3 length: 13 residues. The germline gives CDR1 MNHNS, CDR2 SASEGT. In DNA, the CDR3 is TGTGCCAGCAGGACAGGGGGTGAGGAAAAACTGTTTTTT. It specifies CASRTGGEEKLFF.